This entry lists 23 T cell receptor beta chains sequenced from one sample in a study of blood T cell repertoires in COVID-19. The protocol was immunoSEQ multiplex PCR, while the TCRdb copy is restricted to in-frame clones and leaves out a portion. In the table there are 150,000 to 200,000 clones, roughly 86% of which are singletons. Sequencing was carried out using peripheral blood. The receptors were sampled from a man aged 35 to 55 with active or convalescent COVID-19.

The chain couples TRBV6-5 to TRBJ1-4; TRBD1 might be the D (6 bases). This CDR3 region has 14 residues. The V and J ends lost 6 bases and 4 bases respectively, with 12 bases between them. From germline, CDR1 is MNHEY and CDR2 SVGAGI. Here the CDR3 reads CASRTTGINEKLFF. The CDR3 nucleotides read TGTGCCAGCAGAACGACAGGCATTAATGAAAAACTGTTTTTT.

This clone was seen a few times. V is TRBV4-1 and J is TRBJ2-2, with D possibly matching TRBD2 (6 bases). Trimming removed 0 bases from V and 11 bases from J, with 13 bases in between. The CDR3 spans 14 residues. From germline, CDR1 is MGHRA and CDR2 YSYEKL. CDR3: CASSQDWGVDELFF. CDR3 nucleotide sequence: TGCGCCAGCAGCCAAGATTGGGGGGTAGACGAGCTGTTTTTT.

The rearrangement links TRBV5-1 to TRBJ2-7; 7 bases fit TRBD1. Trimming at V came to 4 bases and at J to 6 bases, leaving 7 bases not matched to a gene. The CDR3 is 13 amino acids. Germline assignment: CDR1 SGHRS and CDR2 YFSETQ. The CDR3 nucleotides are TGCGCCAGCAGCCTGACAGGGATGGCCGAGCAGTACTTC. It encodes CASSLTGMAEQYF.

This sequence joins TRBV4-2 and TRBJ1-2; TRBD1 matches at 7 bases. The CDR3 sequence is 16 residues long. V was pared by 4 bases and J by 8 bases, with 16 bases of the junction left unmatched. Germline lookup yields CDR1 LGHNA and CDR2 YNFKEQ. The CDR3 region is CASSLDRVVGIRGYTF. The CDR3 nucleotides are TGTGCCAGCAGCCTCGACAGGGTCGTTGGTATCCGGGGCTACACCTTC.

The CDR3 sequence: CAISESRRERNQPQHF. DNA of the CDR3: TGTGCCATCAGTGAGTCGAGGCGGGAGCGAAACCAGCCCCAGCATTTT. The chain combines TRBV10-3 with TRBJ1-5; D gene ambiguous. The germline CDR1 and CDR2 sequences are ENHRY and SYGVKD. V was shortened by 0 bases and J by 7 bases, with 16 bases between the two germline ends. CDR3 length: 16 residues.

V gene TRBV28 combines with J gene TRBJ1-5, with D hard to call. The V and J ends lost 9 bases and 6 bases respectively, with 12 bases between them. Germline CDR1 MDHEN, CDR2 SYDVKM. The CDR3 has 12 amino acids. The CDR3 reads CASQPRSQPQHF. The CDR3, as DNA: TGTGCCAGTCAGCCGCGGAGTCAGCCCCAGCATTTT.

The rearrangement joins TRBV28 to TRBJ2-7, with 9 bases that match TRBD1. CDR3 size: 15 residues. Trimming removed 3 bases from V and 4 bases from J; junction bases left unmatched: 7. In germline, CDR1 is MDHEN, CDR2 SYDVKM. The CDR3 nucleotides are TGTGCCAGCAGTTTCCCGGGACAGGGTCAATACGAGCAGTACTTC. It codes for CASSFPGQGQYEQYF.

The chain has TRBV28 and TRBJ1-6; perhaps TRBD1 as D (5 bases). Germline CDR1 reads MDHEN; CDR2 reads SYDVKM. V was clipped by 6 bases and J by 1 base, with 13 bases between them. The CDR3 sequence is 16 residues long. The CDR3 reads CASRAGRVSYNSPLHF. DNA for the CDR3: TGTGCCAGCAGAGCGGGCAGGGTTTCCTATAATTCACCCCTCCACTTT.

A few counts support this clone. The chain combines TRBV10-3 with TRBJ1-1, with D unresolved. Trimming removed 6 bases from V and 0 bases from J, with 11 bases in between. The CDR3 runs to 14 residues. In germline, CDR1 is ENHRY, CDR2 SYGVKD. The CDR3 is CAIRRDNLNTEAFF. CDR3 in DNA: TGTGCCATCAGAAGAGACAATTTGAACACTGAAGCTTTCTTT.

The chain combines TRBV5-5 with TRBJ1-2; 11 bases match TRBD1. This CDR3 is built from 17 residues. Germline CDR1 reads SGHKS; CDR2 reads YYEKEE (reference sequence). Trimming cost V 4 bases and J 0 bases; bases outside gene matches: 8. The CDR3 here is CASSPWTGGFSNYGYTF. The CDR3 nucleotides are TGTGCCAGCAGCCCATGGACAGGGGGCTTTTCTAACTATGGCTACACCTTC.

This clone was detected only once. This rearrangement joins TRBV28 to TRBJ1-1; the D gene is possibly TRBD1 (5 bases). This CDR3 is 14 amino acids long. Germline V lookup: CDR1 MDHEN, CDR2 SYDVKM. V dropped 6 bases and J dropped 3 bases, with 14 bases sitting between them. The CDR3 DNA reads TGTGCCAGCAGAACCACAGACAGCTACACTGAAGCTTTCTTT. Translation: CASRTTDSYTEAFF. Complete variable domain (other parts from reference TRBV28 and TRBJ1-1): DVKVTQSSRYLVKRTGEKVFLECVQDMDHENMFWYRQDPGLGLRLIYFSYDVKMKEKGDIPEGYSVSREKKERFSLILESASTNQTSMYLCASRTTDSYTEAFFGQGTRLTVV.

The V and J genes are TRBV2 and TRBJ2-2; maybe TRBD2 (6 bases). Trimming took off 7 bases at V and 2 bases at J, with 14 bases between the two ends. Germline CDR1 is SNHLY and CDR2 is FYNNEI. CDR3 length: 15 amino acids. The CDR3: CASTMEGRNTGELFF. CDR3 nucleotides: TGTGCCAGCACTATGGAGGGGCGAAACACCGGGGAGCTGTTTTTT.

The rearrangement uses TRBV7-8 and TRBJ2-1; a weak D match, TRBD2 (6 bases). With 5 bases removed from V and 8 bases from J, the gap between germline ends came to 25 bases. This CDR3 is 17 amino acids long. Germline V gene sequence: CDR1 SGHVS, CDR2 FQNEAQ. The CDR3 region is CASSAHRIPGAVHEQFF. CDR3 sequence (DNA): TGTGCCAGCAGCGCGCATCGGATACCGGGAGCTGTTCATGAGCAGTTCTTC.

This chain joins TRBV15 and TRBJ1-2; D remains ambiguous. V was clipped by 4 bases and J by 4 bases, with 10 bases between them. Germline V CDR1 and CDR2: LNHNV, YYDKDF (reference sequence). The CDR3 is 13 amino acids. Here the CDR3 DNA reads TGTGCCACCAGCACGGGTTTTCGCTATGGCTACACCTTC. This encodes CATSTGFRYGYTF.

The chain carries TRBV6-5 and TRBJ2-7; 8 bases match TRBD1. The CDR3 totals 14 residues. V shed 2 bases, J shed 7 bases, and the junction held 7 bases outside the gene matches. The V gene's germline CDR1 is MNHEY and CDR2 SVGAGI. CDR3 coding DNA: TGTGCCAGCAGTTACCAGGGGACAGGTGAAGAGCAGTACTTC. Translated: CASSYQGTGEEQYF.

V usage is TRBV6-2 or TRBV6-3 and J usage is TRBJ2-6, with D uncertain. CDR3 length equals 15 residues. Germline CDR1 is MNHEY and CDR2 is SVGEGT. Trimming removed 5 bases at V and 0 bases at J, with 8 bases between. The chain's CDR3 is CASSNGDSGANVLTF. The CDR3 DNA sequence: TGTGCCAGCAGTAATGGAGACTCTGGGGCCAACGTCCTGACTTTC.

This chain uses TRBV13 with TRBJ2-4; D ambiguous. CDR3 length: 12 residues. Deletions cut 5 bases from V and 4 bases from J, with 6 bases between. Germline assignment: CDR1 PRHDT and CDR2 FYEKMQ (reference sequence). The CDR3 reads CASSHSKNIQYF. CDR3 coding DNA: TGTGCCAGCAGCCATAGTAAAAACATTCAGTACTTC.

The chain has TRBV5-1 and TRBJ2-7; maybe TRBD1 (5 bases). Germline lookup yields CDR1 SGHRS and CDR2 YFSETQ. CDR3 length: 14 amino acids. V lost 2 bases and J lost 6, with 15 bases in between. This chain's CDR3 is CASSLQDGTSEQYF. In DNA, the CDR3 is TGCGCCAGCAGCTTACAGGACGGAACCAGCGAGCAGTACTTC.

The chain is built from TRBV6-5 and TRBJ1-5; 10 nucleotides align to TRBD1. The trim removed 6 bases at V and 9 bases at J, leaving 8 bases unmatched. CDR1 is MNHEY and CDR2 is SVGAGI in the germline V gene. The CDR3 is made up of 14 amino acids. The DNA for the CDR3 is TGTGCCAGCAGCGACAGGGGGCGTCCGGGGCCCCAGCATTTT. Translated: CASSDRGRPGPQHF.

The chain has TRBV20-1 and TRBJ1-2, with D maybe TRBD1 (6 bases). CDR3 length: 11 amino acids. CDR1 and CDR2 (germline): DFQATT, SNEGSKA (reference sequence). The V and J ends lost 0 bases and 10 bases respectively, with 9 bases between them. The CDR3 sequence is CSARDGQTYTF. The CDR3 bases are TGCAGTGCTAGAGATGGACAGACCTACACCTTC.

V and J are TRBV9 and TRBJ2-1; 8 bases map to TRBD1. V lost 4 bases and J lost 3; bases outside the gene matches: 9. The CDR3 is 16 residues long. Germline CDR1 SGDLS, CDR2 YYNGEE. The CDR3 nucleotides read TGTGCCAGCAGCACCCGGACAGGGTTCGTCTACAATGAGCAGTTCTTC. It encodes CASSTRTGFVYNEQFF. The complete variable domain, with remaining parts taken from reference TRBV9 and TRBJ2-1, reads DSGVTQTPKHLITATGQRVTLRCSPRSGDLSVYWYQQSLDQGLQFLIQYYNGEERAKGNILERFSAQQFPDLHSELNLSSLELGDSALYFCASSTRTGFVYNEQFFGPGTRLTVL.

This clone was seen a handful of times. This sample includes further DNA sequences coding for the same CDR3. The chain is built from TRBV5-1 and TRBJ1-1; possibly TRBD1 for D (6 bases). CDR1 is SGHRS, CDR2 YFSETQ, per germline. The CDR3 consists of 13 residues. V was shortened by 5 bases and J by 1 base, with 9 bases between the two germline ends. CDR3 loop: CASSLTGNTEAFF. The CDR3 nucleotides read TGCGCCAGCAGTCTGACAGGGAACACTGAAGCTTTCTTT.

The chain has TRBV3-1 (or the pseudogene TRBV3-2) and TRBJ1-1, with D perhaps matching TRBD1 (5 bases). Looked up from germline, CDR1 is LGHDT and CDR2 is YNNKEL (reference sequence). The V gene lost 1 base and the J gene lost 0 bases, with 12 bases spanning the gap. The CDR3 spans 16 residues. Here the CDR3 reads CASSQGTKGMNTEAFF. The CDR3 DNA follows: TGTGCCAGCAGCCAAGGGACAAAGGGTATGAACACTGAAGCTTTCTTT.